This T cell receptor (beta chain) was obtained from a study of cytomegalovirus exposure and HLA in healthy donors. Overall study results and limits: For most TCR beta V segments, an earlier analysis put the productive rate at about 90% or about 30% of the time. It was in a later analysis that TCR association rates were seen to vary by HLA locus, highest for DRB1 and lowest for HLA-C.

On this clone itself: The antigen is unknown.

V was clipped by 5 bases and J by 4 bases; unmatched bases: 5. CDR3 length: 14 residues. Germline V gene sequence: CDR1 SNHLY, CDR2 FYNNEI. The PCR ran on 60 Vbeta and 13 Jbeta primers. Sequencing used immunoSEQ multiplex PCR; TCRdb keeps in-frame clones, though not all of them. The sample records about 140,000 clones, 60% to 80% being singletons. Sequencing input: PBMCs. This receptor was obtained from a man aged 40-49 years in good health and CMV-seronegative. The V gene is TRBV2, the J gene TRBJ1-2; 9 positions agree with TRBD1. The chain's CDR3 is CASSKTGGGYGYTF. CDR3 in DNA: TGTGCCAGCAGTAAAACAGGGGGCGGCTATGGCTACACCTTC.